A single T cell receptor (beta chain) is shown here with its context. The data belong to a study of blood T cell repertoires in COVID-19. Background on the study: Samples representing acute and convalescent COVID-19 were sourced from the United States, Italy and Spain.

Germline CDR1 reads MNHEY; CDR2 reads SVGEGT. The V and J ends lost 4 bases and 5 bases respectively, with 15 bases between them. This CDR3 has 15 residues. The protocol was immunoSEQ multiplex PCR, while the TCRdb copy is restricted to in-frame clones and leaves out a portion. The sample contains about 15,000 clones, approximately 76% of which appear only once. The receptor's source is a man in his 70s with active or convalescent COVID-19. Sequences were obtained from peripheral blood. The V call is TRBV6-2 or TRBV6-3, the J call TRBJ1-5; D is undetermined. Here the CDR3 DNA reads TGTGCCAGCAGTTTGCTTGCGGGATTGGATCAGCCCCAGCATTTT. It codes for CASSLLAGLDQPQHF.